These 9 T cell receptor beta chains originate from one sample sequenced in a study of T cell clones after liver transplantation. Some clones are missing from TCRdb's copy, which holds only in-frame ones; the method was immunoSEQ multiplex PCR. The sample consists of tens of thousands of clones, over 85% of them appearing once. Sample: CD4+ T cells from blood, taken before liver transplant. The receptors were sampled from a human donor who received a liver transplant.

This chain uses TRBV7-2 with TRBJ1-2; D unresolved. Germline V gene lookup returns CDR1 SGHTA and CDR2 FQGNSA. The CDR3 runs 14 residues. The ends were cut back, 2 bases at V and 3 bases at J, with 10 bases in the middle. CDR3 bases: TGTGCCAGCAGCTTACAAGGCGGATACTATGGCTACACCTTC. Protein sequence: CASSLQGGYYGYTF.

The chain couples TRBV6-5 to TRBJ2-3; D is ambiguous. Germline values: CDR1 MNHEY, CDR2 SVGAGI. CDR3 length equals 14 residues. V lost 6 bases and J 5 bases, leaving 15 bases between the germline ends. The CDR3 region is CASRRVGPGDTQYF. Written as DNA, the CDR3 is TGTGCCAGCAGGCGAGTAGGCCCGGGAGATACGCAGTATTTT.

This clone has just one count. This chain's CDR3 is CASSVVAGGPPGELFF. The CDR3 DNA is TGTGCCAGCAGCGTAGTTGCGGGGGGCCCCCCCGGGGAGCTGTTTTTT. The chain is built from TRBV9 and TRBJ2-2; 8 bases are shared with TRBD2. Germline CDR1 SGDLS, CDR2 YYNGEE. The trim removed 0 bases at V and 6 bases at J, leaving 7 bases unmatched. The CDR3 runs 16 residues.

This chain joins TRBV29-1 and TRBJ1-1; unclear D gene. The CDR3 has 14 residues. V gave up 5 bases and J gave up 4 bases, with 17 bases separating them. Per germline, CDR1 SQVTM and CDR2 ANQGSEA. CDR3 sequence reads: CSVQQRVAGTEAFF. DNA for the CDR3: TGCAGCGTTCAACAACGGGTGGCCGGCACTGAAGCTTTCTTT. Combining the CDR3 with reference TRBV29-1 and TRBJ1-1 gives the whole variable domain SAVISQKPSRDICQRGTSLTIQCQVDSQVTMMFWYRQQPGQSLTLIATANQGSEATYESGFVIDKFPISRPNLTFSTLTVSNMSPEDSSIYLCSVQQRVAGTEAFFGQGTRLTVV.

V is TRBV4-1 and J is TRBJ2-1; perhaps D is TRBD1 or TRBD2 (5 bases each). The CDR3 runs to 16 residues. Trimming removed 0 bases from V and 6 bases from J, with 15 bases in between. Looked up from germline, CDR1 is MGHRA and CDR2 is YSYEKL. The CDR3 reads CASSQDRGESLNEQFF. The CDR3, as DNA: TGCGCCAGCAGCCAAGACCGAGGGGAGAGCCTCAATGAGCAGTTCTTC.

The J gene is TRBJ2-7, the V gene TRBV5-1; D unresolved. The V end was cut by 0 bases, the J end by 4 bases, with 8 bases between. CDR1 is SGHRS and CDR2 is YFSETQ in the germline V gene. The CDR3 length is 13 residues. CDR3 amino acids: CASSLAEKYEQYF. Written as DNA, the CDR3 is TGCGCCAGCAGCTTGGCCGAGAAATACGAGCAGTACTTC.

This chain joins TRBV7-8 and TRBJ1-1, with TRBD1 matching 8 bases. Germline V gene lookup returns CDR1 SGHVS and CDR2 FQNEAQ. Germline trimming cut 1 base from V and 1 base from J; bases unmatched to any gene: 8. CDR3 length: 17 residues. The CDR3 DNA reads TGTGCCAGCAGCTTAGTATACTCGGACAGGGAGAACACTGAAGCTTTCTTT. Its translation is CASSLVYSDRENTEAFF.

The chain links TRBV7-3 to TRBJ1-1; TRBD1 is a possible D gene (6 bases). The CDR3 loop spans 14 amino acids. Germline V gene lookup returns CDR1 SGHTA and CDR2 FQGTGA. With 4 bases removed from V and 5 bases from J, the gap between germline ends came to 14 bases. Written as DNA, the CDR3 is TGTGCCAGCAGCTCCCAAGGGGGGAAGACTGAAGCTTTCTTT. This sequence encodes CASSSQGGKTEAFF.

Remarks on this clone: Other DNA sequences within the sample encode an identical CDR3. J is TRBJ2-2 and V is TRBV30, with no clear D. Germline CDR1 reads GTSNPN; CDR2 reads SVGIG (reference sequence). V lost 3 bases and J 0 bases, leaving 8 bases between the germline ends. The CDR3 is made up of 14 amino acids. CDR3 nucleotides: TGTGCCTGGAGCCCGAAAGCGAACACCGGGGAGCTGTTTTTT. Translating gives CAWSPKANTGELFF.